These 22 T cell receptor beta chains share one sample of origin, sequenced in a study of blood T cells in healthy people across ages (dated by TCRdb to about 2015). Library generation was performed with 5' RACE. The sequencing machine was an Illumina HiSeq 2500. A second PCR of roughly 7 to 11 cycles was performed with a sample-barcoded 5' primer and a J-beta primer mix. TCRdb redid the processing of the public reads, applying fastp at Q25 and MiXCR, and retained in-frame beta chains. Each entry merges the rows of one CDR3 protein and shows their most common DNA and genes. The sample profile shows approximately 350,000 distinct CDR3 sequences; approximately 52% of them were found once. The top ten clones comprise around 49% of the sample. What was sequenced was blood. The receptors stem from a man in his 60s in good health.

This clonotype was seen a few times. Written as DNA, the CDR3 is TGCGCCAGCAGCCCCCTCGGGAGCGGGGGGGCCGATGAGCAGTTCTTC. Encoded protein: CASSPLGSGGADEQFF. V and J are TRBV5-1 and TRBJ2-1; 10 nucleotides line up with TRBD2. With V trimmed by 4 bases and J by 8 bases, 12 bases remained unmatched. CDR1 and CDR2 (germline): SGHRS, YFSETQ. This CDR3 has 16 amino acids.

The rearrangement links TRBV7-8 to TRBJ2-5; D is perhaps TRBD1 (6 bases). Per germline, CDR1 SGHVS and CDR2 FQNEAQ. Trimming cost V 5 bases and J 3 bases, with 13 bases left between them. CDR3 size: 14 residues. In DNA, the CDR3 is TGTGCCAGCAGCACAGGGCTAACTAAAGAGACCCAGTACTTC. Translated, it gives CASSTGLTKETQYF.

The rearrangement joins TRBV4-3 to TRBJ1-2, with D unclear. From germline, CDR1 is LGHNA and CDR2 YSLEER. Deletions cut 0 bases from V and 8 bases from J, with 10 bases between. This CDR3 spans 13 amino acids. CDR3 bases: TGCGCCAGCAGCCAAGACCAGTCGTGGGGCTACACCTTC. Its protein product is CASSQDQSWGYTF.

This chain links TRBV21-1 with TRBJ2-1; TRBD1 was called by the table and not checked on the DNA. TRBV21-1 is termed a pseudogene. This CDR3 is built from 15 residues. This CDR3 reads CASSTPGTFPNEQFF. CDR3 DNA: TGTGCCAGCAGCACCCCCGGGACCTTCCCCAATGAGCAGTTCTTC.

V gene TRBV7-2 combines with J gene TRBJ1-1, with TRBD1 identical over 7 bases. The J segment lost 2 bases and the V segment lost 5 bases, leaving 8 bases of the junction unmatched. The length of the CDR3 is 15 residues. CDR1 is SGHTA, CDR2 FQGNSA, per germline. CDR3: CASSRQGEGNTEAFF. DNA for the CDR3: TGTGCCAGCAGCCGACAGGGTGAGGGAAACACTGAAGCTTTCTTT.

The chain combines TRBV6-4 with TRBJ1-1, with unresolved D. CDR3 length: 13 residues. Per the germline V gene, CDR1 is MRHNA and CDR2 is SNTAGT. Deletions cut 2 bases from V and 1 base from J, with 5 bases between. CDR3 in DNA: TGTGCCAGCAGTGACGGGCGGAACACTGAAGCTTTCTTT. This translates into CASSDGRNTEAFF.

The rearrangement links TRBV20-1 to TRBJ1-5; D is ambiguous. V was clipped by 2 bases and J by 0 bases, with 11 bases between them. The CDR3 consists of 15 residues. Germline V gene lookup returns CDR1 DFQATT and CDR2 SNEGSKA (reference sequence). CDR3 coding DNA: TGCAGTGCTAGAAGGACCCGCGCTAGCAATCAGCCCCAGCATTTT. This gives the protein CSARRTRASNQPQHF.

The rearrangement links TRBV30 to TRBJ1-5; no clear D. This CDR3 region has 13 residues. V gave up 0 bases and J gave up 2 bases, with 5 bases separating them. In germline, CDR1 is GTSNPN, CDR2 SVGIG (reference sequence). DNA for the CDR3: TGTGCCTGGAGTGTGTCCGGCAATCAGCCCCAGCATTTT. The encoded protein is CAWSVSGNQPQHF.

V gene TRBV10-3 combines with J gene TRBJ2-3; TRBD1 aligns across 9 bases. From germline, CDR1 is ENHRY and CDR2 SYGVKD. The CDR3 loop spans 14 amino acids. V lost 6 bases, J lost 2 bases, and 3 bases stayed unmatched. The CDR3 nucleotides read TGTGCCATCAGGGGACAGGGATCCACAGATACGCAGTATTTT. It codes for CAIRGQGSTDTQYF.

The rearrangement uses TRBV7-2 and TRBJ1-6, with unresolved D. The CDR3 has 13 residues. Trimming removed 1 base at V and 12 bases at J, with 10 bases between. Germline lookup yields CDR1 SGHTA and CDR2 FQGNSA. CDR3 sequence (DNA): TGTGCCAGCAGCTTAGTTATTGTCGGACCCCTCCACTTT. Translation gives CASSLVIVGPLHF.

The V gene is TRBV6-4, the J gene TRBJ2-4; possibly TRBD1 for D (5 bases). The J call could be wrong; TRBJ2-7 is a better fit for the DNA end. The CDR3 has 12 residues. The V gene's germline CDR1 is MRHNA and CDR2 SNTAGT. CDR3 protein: CASPGNSYEQYF. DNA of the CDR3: TGTGCCAGTCCAGGGAATTCCTACGAGCAGTACTTC.

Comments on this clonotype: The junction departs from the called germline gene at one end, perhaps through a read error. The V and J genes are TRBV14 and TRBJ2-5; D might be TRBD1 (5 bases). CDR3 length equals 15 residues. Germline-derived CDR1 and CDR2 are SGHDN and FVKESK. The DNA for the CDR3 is TGTGCCAGCAGCCAAGAGTGGGGCACACAAGAGACCCGGTACTTC. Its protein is CASSQEWGTQETRYF.

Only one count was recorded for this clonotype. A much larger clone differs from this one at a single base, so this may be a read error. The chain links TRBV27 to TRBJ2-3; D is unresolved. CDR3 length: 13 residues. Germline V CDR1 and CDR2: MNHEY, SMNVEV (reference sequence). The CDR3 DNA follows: TGTACCAGCAGTCTACGACATACAGATACGCAGTATTTT. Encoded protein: CTSSLRHTDTQYF.

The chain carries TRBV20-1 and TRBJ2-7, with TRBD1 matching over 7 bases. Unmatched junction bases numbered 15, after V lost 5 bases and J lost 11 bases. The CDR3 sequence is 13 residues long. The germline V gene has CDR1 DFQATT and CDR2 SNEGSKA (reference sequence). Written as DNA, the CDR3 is TGCAGTGCTTGGTCCTCCTCGGACAGGACCGAGTACTTC. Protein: CSAWSSSDRTEYF.

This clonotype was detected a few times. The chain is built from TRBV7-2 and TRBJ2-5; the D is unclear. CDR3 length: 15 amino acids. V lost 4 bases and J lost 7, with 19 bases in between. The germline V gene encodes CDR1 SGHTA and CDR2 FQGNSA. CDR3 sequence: CASSSPGLQQRTQYF. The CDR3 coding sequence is TGTGCCAGCAGCTCCCCCGGTCTGCAGCAAAGGACCCAGTACTTC.

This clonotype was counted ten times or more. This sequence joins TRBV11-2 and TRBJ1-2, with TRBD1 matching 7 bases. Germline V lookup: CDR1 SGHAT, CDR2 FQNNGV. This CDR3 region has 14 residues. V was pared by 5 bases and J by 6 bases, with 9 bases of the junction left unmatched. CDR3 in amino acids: CASSPGTAANGYTF. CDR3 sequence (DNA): TGTGCCAGCAGCCCCGGGACAGCAGCTAATGGCTACACCTTC.

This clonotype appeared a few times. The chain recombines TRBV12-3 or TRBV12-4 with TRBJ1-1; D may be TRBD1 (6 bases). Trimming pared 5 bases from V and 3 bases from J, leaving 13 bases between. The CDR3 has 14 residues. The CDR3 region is CASSPNRDYTEAFF. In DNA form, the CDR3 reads TGTGCCAGCAGTCCTAACAGGGATTACACTGAAGCTTTCTTT.

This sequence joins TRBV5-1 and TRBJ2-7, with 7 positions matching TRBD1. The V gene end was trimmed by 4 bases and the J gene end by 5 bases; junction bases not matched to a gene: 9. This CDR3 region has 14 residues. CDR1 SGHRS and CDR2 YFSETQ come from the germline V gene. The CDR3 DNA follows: TGCGCCAGCAGCCAGAGACAGGGAAGTCACGAGCAGTACTTC. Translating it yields CASSQRQGSHEQYF.

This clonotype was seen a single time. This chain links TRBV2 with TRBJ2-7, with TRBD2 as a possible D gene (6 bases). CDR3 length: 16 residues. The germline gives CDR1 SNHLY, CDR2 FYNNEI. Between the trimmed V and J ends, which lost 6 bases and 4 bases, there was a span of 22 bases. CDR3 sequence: CASREGSTGLAYEQYF. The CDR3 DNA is TGTGCCAGCAGGGAGGGCTCTACGGGACTGGCTTACGAGCAGTACTTC.

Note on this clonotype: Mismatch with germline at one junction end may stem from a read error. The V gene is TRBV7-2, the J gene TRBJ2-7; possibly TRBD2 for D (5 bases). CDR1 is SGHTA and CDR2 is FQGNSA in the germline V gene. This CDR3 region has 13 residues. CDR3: CANSPAGFYGQYF. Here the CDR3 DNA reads TGTGCCAACAGCCCCGCGGGCTTCTACGGGCAGTACTTC.

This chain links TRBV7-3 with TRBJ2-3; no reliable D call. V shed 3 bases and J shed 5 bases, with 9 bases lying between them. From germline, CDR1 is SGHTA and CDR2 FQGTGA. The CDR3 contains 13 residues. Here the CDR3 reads CASSLGYGDTQYF. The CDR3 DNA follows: TGTGCCAGCAGCTTGGGGTATGGAGATACGCAGTATTTT.

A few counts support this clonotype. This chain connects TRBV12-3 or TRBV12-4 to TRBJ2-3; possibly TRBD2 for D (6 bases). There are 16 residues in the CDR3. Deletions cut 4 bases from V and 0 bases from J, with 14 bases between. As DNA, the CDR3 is TGTGCCAGCAGTTATCGGGCGAGCGGGAGCACAGATACGCAGTATTTT. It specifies CASSYRASGSTDTQYF.